Included here is one TCR beta chain sequence, with context. The antigen is unknown. This specimen belongs to a study of CD8+CD57+ T cells in acquired aplastic anemia. Study overall: Sorted CD4+ and CD8+ cells gave an average of about 3.4 ug of DNA. Regarding the study as a whole: Roughly 29 was the count of CD8+ CDR3 sequences that patients shared with controls.

In germline, CDR1 is MGHDK, CDR2 SYGVNS. CDR3 length: 14 amino acids. V lost 5 bases, J lost 6 bases, and 5 bases stayed unmatched. Genomic DNA constituted the template upon which TCR beta VDJ and CDR3 profiling was performed. TCRdb re-analysed the reads in MiXCR, keeping a single row per CDR3 protein. The table records around 250,000 distinct CDR3 sequences, roughly 50% of them present only once. The source of this sequence is a human donor with severe aplastic anemia or a healthy control (not recorded which). The material sequenced was sorted CD4+, CD8+, or CD8+CD57+ T cells (not recorded which) from PBMCs. V is TRBV25-1 and J is TRBJ2-1; 9 bases match TRBD1. The CDR3 spells CASSPGQGVNEQFF. In DNA, the CDR3 is TGTGCCAGCAGTCCGGGACAGGGTGTCAATGAGCAGTTCTTC.